This T cell receptor (beta chain) derives from a study of T-cell reconstitution after alpha-beta-depleted transplantation in children. This CDR3 spans 17 amino acids. V was clipped by 8 bases and J by 6 bases, with 26 bases between them. Unique molecular identifiers were used in preparing the TCRbeta library. TCRdb ran MiXCR on the PCR reads and lists one entry per CDR3 protein. The sample lists approximately 210,000 distinct CDR3 sequences; approximately 17% were seen once. This clonotype was recorded a few times. Antigen specificity is unknown. Overall study results and limits: Several patients had high TCRbeta diversity at day 60; it came from surviving recipient T cells and thymic progenitors. Where alpha-beta T cells came from about two months after transplant was reportedly several hundred expanded graft clones. Once a year had passed after transplant, T-cell counts and diversity came mostly from newly produced T cells.

The receptor's source is a male patient between 2 and 9 years old who had a stem cell transplant for acute lymphoblastic leukemia, so the T cells may come from the graft donor. V is TRBV12-3 or TRBV12-4 and J is TRBJ1-5; D is uncertain. This specimen consisted of PBMCs, mostly from graft donor cells, obtained 360 days after TCRalphabeta/CD19-depleted stem cell transplant. The CDR3 region is CASGESTVGSLVQPQHF. The CDR3 DNA is TGTGCCAGCGGAGAATCTACAGTTGGATCGTTAGTTCAGCCCCAGCATTTT.